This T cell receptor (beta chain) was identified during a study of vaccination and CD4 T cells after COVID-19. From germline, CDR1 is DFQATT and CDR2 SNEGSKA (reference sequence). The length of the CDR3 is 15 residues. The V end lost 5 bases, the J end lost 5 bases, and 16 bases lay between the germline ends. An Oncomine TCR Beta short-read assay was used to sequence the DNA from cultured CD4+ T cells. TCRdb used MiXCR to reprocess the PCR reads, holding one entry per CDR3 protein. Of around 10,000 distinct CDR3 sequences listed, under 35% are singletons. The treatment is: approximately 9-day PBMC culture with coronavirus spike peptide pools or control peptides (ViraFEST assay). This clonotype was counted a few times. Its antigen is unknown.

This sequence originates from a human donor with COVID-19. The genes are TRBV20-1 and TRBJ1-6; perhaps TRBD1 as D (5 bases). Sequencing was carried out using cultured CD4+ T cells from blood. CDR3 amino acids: CSAPRPRGDNSPLHF. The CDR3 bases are TGCAGTGCTCCTCGACCGAGAGGGGATAATTCACCCCTCCACTTT.